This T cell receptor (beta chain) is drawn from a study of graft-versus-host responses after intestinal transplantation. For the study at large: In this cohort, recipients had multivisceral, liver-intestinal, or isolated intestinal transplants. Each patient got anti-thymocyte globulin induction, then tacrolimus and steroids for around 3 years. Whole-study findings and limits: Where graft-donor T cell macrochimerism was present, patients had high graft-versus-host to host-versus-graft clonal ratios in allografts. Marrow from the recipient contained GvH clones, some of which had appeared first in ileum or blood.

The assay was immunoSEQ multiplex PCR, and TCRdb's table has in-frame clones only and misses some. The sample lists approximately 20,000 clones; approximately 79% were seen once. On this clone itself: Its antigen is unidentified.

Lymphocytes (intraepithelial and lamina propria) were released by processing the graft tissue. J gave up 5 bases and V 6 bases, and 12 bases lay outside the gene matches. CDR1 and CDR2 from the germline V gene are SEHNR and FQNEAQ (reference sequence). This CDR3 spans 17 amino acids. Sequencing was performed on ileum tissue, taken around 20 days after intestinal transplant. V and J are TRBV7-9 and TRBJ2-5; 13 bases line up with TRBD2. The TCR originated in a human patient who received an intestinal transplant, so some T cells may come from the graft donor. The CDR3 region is CASSRTSGREFEETQYF. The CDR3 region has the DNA TGTGCCAGCAGTCGGACTAGCGGGAGAGAGTTTGAGGAGACCCAGTACTTC.